The rows below give T cell receptor beta chains drawn from one sample of a study of T cells expressing NK-cell markers. TCRdb reprocessed the 5' RACE reads, keeping one entry per CDR3 protein, no DNA. Its listing shows about 460,000 distinct CDR3 sequences. Sequenced input: blood T cells: a sorted CD56 or NKG2C T cell subset, CD4+ or CD8+ T cells, or bulk PBMC T cells (not recorded which). The source is a woman in her 50s in good health. CDR3s include the opening cysteine and the closing phenylalanine or tryptophan.

J: TRBJ2-1
V: TRBV20-1
CDR3: CSARPPLTANNEQFF

J: TRBJ2-3
V: TRBV5-5
CDR3: CASSRGYSLVDTQYF

J: TRBJ2-3
V: TRBV29-1
CDR3: CSPLVDTDTQYF

J: TRBJ2-1
V: TRBV20-1
CDR3: CSVNTGSPYNEQFF

J: TRBJ2-4
V: TRBV14
CDR3: CASSQNLAKNIQYF

J: TRBJ2-2
V: TRBV9
CDR3: CASSGRGTTTGELFF

J: TRBJ1-1
V: TRBV25-1
CDR3: CASSGTGGLLNTEAFF

J: TRBJ2-1
V: TRBV5-1
CDR3: CASSLVLDYYNEQFF

J: TRBJ2-3
V: TRBV20-1
CDR3: CSARSMQGGHTDTQYF

J: TRBJ2-6
V: TRBV12-5
CDR3: CASGLVPKGQGESGANVLTF

J: TRBJ1-1
V: TRBV5-1
CDR3: CASRALTGRENTEAFF

J: TRBJ2-6
V: TRBV5-1
CDR3: CASSLLLGQGGSGANVLTF

J: TRBJ2-7
V: TRBV20-1
CDR3: CSGRGRRAYEQYF

J: TRBJ2-5
V: TRBV20-1
CDR3: CSARYWDRKETQYF

J: TRBJ2-1
V: TRBV5-1
CDR3: CASNQPGLGQFF

J: TRBJ2-7
V: TRBV27
CDR3: CASRPTTLGTYEQYF

J: TRBJ2-5
V: TRBV7-6
CDR3: CASSSGLADRQETQYF

J: TRBJ2-7
V: TRBV10-2
CDR3: CASTSNSALRANEQYF

J: TRBJ1-5
V: TRBV11-2
CDR3: CASSLAVKRGVGNQPQHF

J: TRBJ1-5
V: TRBV20-1
CDR3: CSAVTPGGFMGNQPQHF

J: TRBJ2-3
V: TRBV20-1
CDR3: CSARTTLLPTDTQYF

J: TRBJ1-1
V: TRBV3-1
CDR3: CASSQGQGVTEAFF

J: TRBJ2-1
V: TRBV12-3/TRBV12-4
CDR3: CASSFVAGGNKYNEQFF

J: TRBJ1-5
V: TRBV10-3
CDR3: CAISESYRGGNQPQHF

J: TRBJ1-2
V: TRBV3-1
CDR3: CASSQMDRDYGYTF

J: TRBJ2-3
V: TRBV29-1
CDR3: CSVQGGTDTQYF

J: TRBJ2-1
V: TRBV20-1
CDR3: CSAPSTLLAGGYNEQFF

J: TRBJ2-3
V: TRBV6-5
CDR3: CATSLREGDTQYF

J: TRBJ2-1
V: TRBV2
CDR3: CASSTGTQDEQFF

J: TRBJ1-1
V: TRBV7-2
CDR3: CASSETSGQPFEAFF

J: TRBJ2-1
V: TRBV9
CDR3: CASSPQAGGSGEQFF

J: TRBJ1-2
V: TRBV19
CDR3: CASSTRGGGYTF

J: TRBJ2-2
V: TRBV6-6
CDR3: CASTRPAGATTGELFF

J: TRBJ1-5
V: TRBV5-1
CDR3: CASSQTGGPNQPQHF

J: TRBJ2-5
V: TRBV11-2
CDR3: CASSLVPAQETQYF

J: TRBJ1-2
V: TRBV6-1
CDR3: CASSEMGGGSYGYTF

J: TRBJ2-7
V: TRBV19
CDR3: CASSPLLTGLAQEQYF

J: TRBJ2-2
V: TRBV12-3/TRBV12-4
CDR3: CASSLARVYVGELFF

J: TRBJ2-1
V: TRBV12-3/TRBV12-4
CDR3: CASSRSGSYNEQFF

J: TRBJ1-2
V: TRBV27
CDR3: CASSLSRGGVYGYTF

J: TRBJ2-1
V: TRBV20-1
CDR3: CSAPRRLADSYNEQFF

J: TRBJ1-1
V: TRBV18
CDR3: CASSPRPGQGARNTEAFF

J: TRBJ1-5
V: TRBV3-1
CDR3: CASSPGTGYGQHF

J: TRBJ1-5
V: TRBV20-1
CDR3: CSASRGRDSNQPQHF

J: TRBJ2-1
V: TRBV6-1
CDR3: CASSAGYNEQFF

J: TRBJ2-1
V: TRBV18
CDR3: CASSPERVTYTQFF

J: TRBJ2-1
V: TRBV12-3/TRBV12-4
CDR3: CASSSAAGPLMGEQFF

J: TRBJ2-2
V: TRBV29-1
CDR3: CSVVVGTGELFF

J: TRBJ2-1
V: TRBV5-6
CDR3: CASSFRVASGYNEQFF

J: TRBJ2-2
V: TRBV10-2
CDR3: CASSEWGLDGELFF

J: TRBJ2-2
V: TRBV12-3/TRBV12-4
CDR3: CASSSTGELFF

J: TRBJ1-3
V: TRBV20-1
CDR3: CSANTGAGNTIYF

J: TRBJ1-2
V: TRBV10-3
CDR3: CAITVDPGEGYTF

J: TRBJ1-1
V: TRBV13
CDR3: CASSPHGGTEAFF

J: TRBJ2-3
V: TRBV27
CDR3: CASSLWRQGGTDTQYF

J: TRBJ2-1
V: TRBV5-5
CDR3: CASSLEASPGYNEQFF